A single sample gave rise to the 13 T cell receptor beta chains below, sequenced in a study of cytomegalovirus exposure and HLA in healthy donors. PCR employed 60 Vbeta and 13 Jbeta primers. Data came from immunoSEQ multiplex PCR; TCRdb stores just in-frame clones and leaves some out. In the table there are 95,000 to 150,000 clones, 70% to 85% of which are singletons. Sequencing was carried out using PBMCs. The receptor source for this set is a man younger than 30 in good health and CMV-seropositive.

The V gene is TRBV7-9, the J gene TRBJ1-1, with D maybe TRBD1 (5 bases). Germline V lookup: CDR1 SEHNR, CDR2 FQNEAQ (reference sequence). V was shortened by 5 bases and J by 5 bases, with 9 bases between the two germline ends. CDR3 size: 12 residues. The CDR3 DNA is TGTGCCAGCAGCCGGGGGAATACTGAAGCTTTCTTT. Translated: CASSRGNTEAFF.

The V call is TRBV4-2, the J call TRBJ2-2; 10 positions agree with TRBD2. Looked up from germline, CDR1 is LGHNA and CDR2 is YNFKEQ. V lost 1 base, J lost 2 bases, and 1 base stayed unmatched. The CDR3 loop spans 16 amino acids. The DNA of the CDR3 is TGTGCCAGCAGCCAAGGACTAGCGGGTAACACCGGGGAGCTGTTTTTT. As protein: CASSQGLAGNTGELFF.

The rearrangement uses TRBV10-2 and TRBJ2-7, with D perhaps matching TRBD1 (6 bases). V lost 7 bases, J lost 2 bases, and 15 bases lay in between. This CDR3 is built from 14 residues. Germline V gene lookup returns CDR1 WSHSY and CDR2 SAAADI. The CDR3 DNA reads as TGCGCCAGCACTGAAGCACAGGGTACCTACGAGCAGTACTTC. Translation: CASTEAQGTYEQYF.

As to this clone: A junction end diverges from the germline sequence, so it may reflect a read error. The V gene is TRBV29-1, the J gene TRBJ2-3; TRBD2 is a possible D gene (6 bases). Germline CDR1 is SQVTM and CDR2 is ANQGSEA. The CDR3 contains 11 residues. CDR3 in DNA: TGCAGCGTTGAAAGCCTAGCGACACTTATTTTT. Encoded protein: CSVESLATLIF.

The V call is TRBV19, the J call TRBJ1-2; weak D call: TRBD1 (5 bases). This CDR3 region has 14 residues. V lost 4 bases and J lost 4, with 13 bases in between. Germline V gene lookup returns CDR1 LNHDA and CDR2 SQIVND (reference sequence). CDR3 region: CASSTGSMSYGYTF. CDR3 DNA: TGTGCCAGTAGTACAGGGTCCATGAGCTATGGCTACACCTTC.

To note about this clone: This sample also contains other DNA sequences that code for the same CDR3. The chain has TRBV7-3 and TRBJ2-7; the D gene is possibly TRBD2 (6 bases). The V end was cut by 3 bases, the J end by 7 bases, with 16 bases between. The CDR3 contains 14 residues. Germline assignment: CDR1 SGHTA and CDR2 FQGTGA. CDR3 loop: CASSFTGGVGEQYF. CDR3 coding DNA: TGTGCCAGCAGCTTTACGGGCGGGGTGGGAGAGCAGTACTTC. The whole variable domain, filled in from reference TRBV7-3 and TRBJ2-7, reads GAGVSQTPSNKVTEKGKYVELRCDPISGHTALYWYRQSLGQGPEFLIYFQGTGAADDSGLPNDRFFAVRPEGSVSTLKIQRTERGDSAVYLCASSFTGGVGEQYFGPGTRLTVT.

J is TRBJ2-1 and V is TRBV25-1, with D possibly TRBD2 on 6 matching bases. The V gene lost 6 bases and the J gene lost 9 bases, with 15 bases spanning the gap. The CDR3 is made up of 13 amino acids. The germline V gene has CDR1 MGHDK and CDR2 SYGVNS. The CDR3 loop is CASRETSFPEQFF. The CDR3 DNA follows: TGTGCCAGCAGGGAGACTAGTTTCCCTGAGCAGTTCTTC.

The V and J genes are TRBV28 and TRBJ1-5, with D unclear. Per germline, CDR1 MDHEN and CDR2 SYDVKM. CDR3 size: 12 residues. With 11 bases removed from V and 3 bases from J, the gap between germline ends came to 11 bases. DNA of the CDR3: TGTGCCCTAGCAAGGCACAATCAGCCCCAGCATTTT. Its protein is CALARHNQPQHF.

V is TRBV29-1 and J is TRBJ1-1; D remains unclear. The CDR3 has 12 amino acids. CDR1 is SQVTM and CDR2 is ANQGSEA in the germline V gene. The V end was cut by 4 bases, the J end by 0 bases, with 6 bases between. Here the CDR3 reads CSVGRVNTEAFF. Here the CDR3 DNA reads TGCAGCGTTGGTCGGGTGAACACTGAAGCTTTCTTT.

This chain links TRBV19 with TRBJ2-1; 7 positions agree with TRBD2. V lost 10 bases to trimming and J lost 4 bases; unmatched junction nucleotides: 7. From germline, CDR1 is LNHDA and CDR2 SQIVND (reference sequence). The CDR3 runs to 13 residues. The CDR3 DNA sequence: TGTGCCAATCCGGGACTACCTTACAATGAGCAGTTCTTC. Translated: CANPGLPYNEQFF.

The chain has TRBV4-2 and TRBJ1-3; no reliable D call. The V and J ends lost 1 base and 0 bases respectively, with 16 bases between them. Germline loops: CDR1 LGHNA, CDR2 YNFKEQ. CDR3 size: 18 residues. This chain's CDR3 is CASSQVVLSSNSGNTIYF. CDR3 in DNA: TGTGCCAGCAGCCAAGTGGTTCTATCTTCTAACTCTGGAAACACCATATATTTT.

The gene calls are TRBV13 and TRBJ2-7, with TRBD2 identical over 7 bases. The junction had 12 bases not matched to a gene; V was cut back by 6 bases and J by 4 bases. The CDR3 spans 15 residues. Looked up from germline, CDR1 is PRHDT and CDR2 is FYEKMQ (reference sequence). CDR3 residues: CASSPGGTGEYEQYF. CDR3 coding DNA: TGTGCCAGCAGTCCCGGGGGGACGGGAGAATACGAGCAGTACTTC.

The V gene is TRBV5-6, the J gene TRBJ1-3; possibly TRBD1 for D (6 bases). V lost 3 bases and J lost 0, with 13 bases in between. This CDR3 is 16 amino acids long. CDR1 SGHDT and CDR2 YYEEEE come from the germline V gene. The CDR3 nucleotides are TGTGCCAGCAGCTCCAGGGGCCTAAGCTCTGGAAACACCATATATTTT. Encoded protein: CASSSRGLSSGNTIYF. Filled out from reference TRBV5-6 and TRBJ1-3, the complete variable domain reads DAGVTQSPTHLIKTRGQQVTLRCSPKSGHDTVSWYQQALGQGPQFIFQYYEEEERQRGNFPDRFSGHQFPNYSSELNVNALLLGDSALYLCASSSRGLSSGNTIYFGEGSWLTVV.